Listed below are T cell receptor beta chains from one sample, sequenced in a study of response to subunit inactivated influenza vaccine. TCRdb called the RT-PCR reads again in MiXCR, with one record for every CDR3 protein. In the table there are about 530,000 distinct CDR3 sequences, over 9.5% of which are singletons. This sample comprised PBMCs from blood, obtained on the day of vaccination. All receptors come from a man over 45 who received an inactivated influenza vaccine. The CDR3 runs from the conserved cysteine through the conserved F or W. Each record gives: D gene, clone size, V gene, J gene, CDR3 DNA, CDR3 protein. D genes are given only for firm matches. Size is stated for part of the rows, as once, few or many counts, or as a class when the clone is expanded.

D: TRBD1; size: few; V: TRBV3-1; J: TRBJ1-2; DNA: TGTGCCAGCAGCCAAGACCTCTGGACAGGGGACTATGGCTACACCTTC; CDR3: CASSQDLWTGDYGYTF
D: TRBD1; size: few; V: TRBV19; J: TRBJ1-2; DNA: TGTGCCAGTAGAGCGGACAGGGGGGACTATGGCTACACCTTC; CDR3: CASRADRGDYGYTF
D: TRBD2; size: .; V: TRBV15; J: TRBJ2-5; DNA: TGTGCCACCGGGATAGCGGGAGTGGCGCAGACCCAGTACTTC; CDR3: CATGIAGVAQTQYF
D: .; size: .; V: TRBV6-2/TRBV6-3; J: TRBJ2-1; DNA: TGTGCCAGCAGTTACGGCCCTATCAAGGCGGGCTACAATGAGCAGTTCTTC; CDR3: CASSYGPIKAGYNEQFF
D: .; size: .; V: TRBV4-3; J: TRBJ2-3; DNA: TGCGCCAGCAGCCAACTCGGACTGTTCACAGATACGCAGTATTTT; CDR3: CASSQLGLFTDTQYF
D: TRBD1; size: many; V: TRBV3-1; J: TRBJ2-2; DNA: TGTGCCAGCAGCCCCCGGGACAGGAACACCGGGGAGCTGTTTTTT; CDR3: CASSPRDRNTGELFF
D: .; size: few; V: TRBV5-1; J: TRBJ2-7; DNA: TGCGCCAGCAGCTTGGCCCCGCAGGGTACCTACGAGCAGTACTTC; CDR3: CASSLAPQGTYEQYF
D: TRBD1; size: .; V: TRBV5-5; J: TRBJ2-5; DNA: TGTGCCAGCAGTCCTACAGGGGTAAAAGAGACCCAGTACTTC; CDR3: CASSPTGVKETQYF
D: .; size: many; V: TRBV5-1; J: TRBJ2-1; DNA: TGCGCCAGCAGCTTAGGTAGCGGACCCTACAATGAGCAGTTCTTC; CDR3: CASSLGSGPYNEQFF
D: .; size: .; V: TRBV24-1; J: TRBJ1-1; DNA: TGTGCCACCAGTGATTCCGGGACGTTGAACACTGAAGCTTTCTTT; CDR3: CATSDSGTLNTEAFF
D: .; size: few; V: TRBV7-9; J: TRBJ2-7; DNA: TGTGCCAGCAGCCTGGGACGAGCCGACTACGAGCAGTACTTC; CDR3: CASSLGRADYEQYF
D: TRBD1; size: many; V: TRBV19; J: TRBJ2-4; DNA: TGTGCCAGTAGTTCGTGGACAGGGTTGGCCAAAAACATTCAGTACTTC; CDR3: CASSSWTGLAKNIQYF
D: .; size: .; V: TRBV3-1; J: TRBJ2-7; DNA: TGTGCCAGCAGCCAAGAGAGAGCAGTATTAGGGTCCGAGCAGTACTTC; CDR3: CASSQERAVLGSEQYF
D: .; size: .; V: TRBV7-9; J: TRBJ2-4; DNA: TGTGCCAGCAGCTTAGCCCCGGGGCAGGGGAGGGACATTCAGTACTTC; CDR3: CASSLAPGQGRDIQYF
D: TRBD2; size: many; V: TRBV12-3/TRBV12-4; J: TRBJ2-5; DNA: TGTGCCAGCAGTTTAGCGCGGACTAGCGGGATTGGGGAGACCCAGTACTTC; CDR3: CASSLARTSGIGETQYF
D: TRBD1; size: few; V: TRBV11-2; J: TRBJ2-2; DNA: TGTGCCAGCAGCAGTAGTAAGATGACAGGGCGAAACACCGGGGAGCTGTTTTTT; CDR3: CASSSSKMTGRNTGELFF
D: .; size: .; V: TRBV20-1; J: TRBJ2-1; DNA: TGCAGTGCTCTAGACTACCTTAGCTCCTACAATGAGCAGTTCTTC; CDR3: CSALDYLSSYNEQFF
D: .; size: few; V: TRBV2; J: TRBJ2-1; DNA: TGTGCCAGCAGGGATGGTTACAATGAGCAGTTCTTC; CDR3: CASRDGYNEQFF
D: .; size: many; V: TRBV20-1; J: TRBJ2-7; DNA: TGCAGTGCTAGATGGCCAAGCTCCTACGAGCAGTACTTC; CDR3: CSARWPSSYEQYF
D: .; size: .; V: TRBV20-1; J: TRBJ2-7; DNA: TGCAGTGCTAGCCGGGAGAACGAGCAGTACTTC; CDR3: CSASRENEQYF
D: TRBD2; size: few; V: TRBV7-2; J: TRBJ2-4; DNA: TGTGCCAGCAGCGGGACGGGGGGAGGCAAAAACATTCAGTACTTC; CDR3: CASSGTGGGKNIQYF
D: .; size: many; V: TRBV12-3/TRBV12-4; J: TRBJ2-1; DNA: TGTGCCAGCAGGTCGATCGGCCATGAGCAGTTCTTC; CDR3: CASRSIGHEQFF
D: .; size: few; V: TRBV5-1; J: TRBJ2-3; DNA: TGCGCCAGCAGCCTAACAACTAGCACAGATACGCAGTATTTT; CDR3: CASSLTTSTDTQYF
D: TRBD2; size: .; V: TRBV20-1; J: TRBJ2-5; DNA: TGCAGTCTCCCGCCGGGGGGACGGGAGACCCAGTACTTC; CDR3: CSLPPGGRETQYF
D: .; size: .; V: TRBV3-1; J: TRBJ2-5; DNA: TGTGCCTGCTGCAAAGGTTGGGGACAAGAGACCCAGTACTTC; CDR3: CACCKGWGQETQYF
D: .; size: many; V: TRBV4-2; J: TRBJ2-5; DNA: TGTGCCAGCAGCCAGGACCAAGAGACCCAGTACTTC; CDR3: CASSQDQETQYF
D: .; size: few; V: TRBV6-5; J: TRBJ1-2; DNA: TGTGCCAGCAGTTACTCTCCGGGGGCGGATGGCTACACCTTC; CDR3: CASSYSPGADGYTF
D: .; size: few; V: TRBV7-2; J: TRBJ2-2; DNA: TGTGCCAGCAGCTTTCACGCGAACACCGGGGAGCTGTTTTTT; CDR3: CASSFHANTGELFF
D: .; size: many; V: TRBV20-1; J: TRBJ2-5; DNA: TGCAGTGCTAGAGATGGGAACAGGTACCAAGAGACCCAGTACTTC; CDR3: CSARDGNRYQETQYF
D: TRBD1; size: few; V: TRBV20-1; J: TRBJ1-5; DNA: TGCAGTGCTAGACGAGGGACAGATAGCAATCAGCCCCAGCATTTT; CDR3: CSARRGTDSNQPQHF
D: .; size: many; V: TRBV9; J: TRBJ2-3; DNA: TGTGCCAGCAGCGTAGCCCCAGCAGATACGCAGTATTTT; CDR3: CASSVAPADTQYF
D: .; size: few; V: TRBV6-2/TRBV6-3; J: TRBJ1-3; DNA: TGTGCCAGCAGTTCCTTCACAACATGGGACACCTACTCTGGAAACACCATATATTTT; CDR3: CASSSFTTWDTYSGNTIYF
D: TRBD2; size: many; V: TRBV27; J: TRBJ2-4; DNA: TGTGCCAGCAGTTTTGTTAGCGGGAACGGCATTCAGTACTTC; CDR3: CASSFVSGNGIQYF
D: TRBD2; size: few; V: TRBV7-3; J: TRBJ2-1; DNA: TGTGCCAGCAGCCCCGACGGACTAGCAGTTGAGCAGTTCTTC; CDR3: CASSPDGLAVEQFF
D: TRBD1; size: .; V: TRBV12-3/TRBV12-4; J: TRBJ2-2; DNA: TGTGCCAGCAGTTCCGGACAGGCGATCGACACCGGGGAGCTGTTTTTT; CDR3: CASSSGQAIDTGELFF
D: .; size: many; V: TRBV4-1; J: TRBJ2-6; DNA: TGCGCCAGCAGCCCGACCGCGCCTGGGGCCAACGTCCTGACTTTC; CDR3: CASSPTAPGANVLTF
D: .; size: few; V: TRBV5-1; J: TRBJ2-7; DNA: TGCGCCAGCAGCTTGGCTGCAGAGGCCTACGAGCAGTACTTC; CDR3: CASSLAAEAYEQYF
D: .; size: .; V: TRBV30; J: TRBJ2-3; DNA: TGTGCCTGCATACAGGAAGGGGGACCAGATACGCAGTATTTT; CDR3: CACIQEGGPDTQYF
D: .; size: .; V: TRBV11-2; J: TRBJ2-5; DNA: TGTGCCAGCAGCTTATCCTTTCAAGAGACCCAGTACTTC; CDR3: CASSLSFQETQYF
D: TRBD2; size: few; V: TRBV10-2; J: TRBJ2-5; DNA: TGCGCCACACGTGAAAGCGGGAAAGAGACCCAGTACTTC; CDR3: CATRESGKETQYF
D: .; size: many; V: TRBV6-2/TRBV6-3; J: TRBJ1-1; DNA: TGTGCCAGCAGTTACGGGCGACCGAACACTGAAGCTTTCTTT; CDR3: CASSYGRPNTEAFF
D: .; size: few; V: TRBV6-5; J: TRBJ2-7; DNA: TGTGCCAGCAGTTACTCGAGGATGTCGGCTTTTCGGCAGTCAAATGAGCAGTACTTC; CDR3: CASSYSRMSAFRQSNEQYF